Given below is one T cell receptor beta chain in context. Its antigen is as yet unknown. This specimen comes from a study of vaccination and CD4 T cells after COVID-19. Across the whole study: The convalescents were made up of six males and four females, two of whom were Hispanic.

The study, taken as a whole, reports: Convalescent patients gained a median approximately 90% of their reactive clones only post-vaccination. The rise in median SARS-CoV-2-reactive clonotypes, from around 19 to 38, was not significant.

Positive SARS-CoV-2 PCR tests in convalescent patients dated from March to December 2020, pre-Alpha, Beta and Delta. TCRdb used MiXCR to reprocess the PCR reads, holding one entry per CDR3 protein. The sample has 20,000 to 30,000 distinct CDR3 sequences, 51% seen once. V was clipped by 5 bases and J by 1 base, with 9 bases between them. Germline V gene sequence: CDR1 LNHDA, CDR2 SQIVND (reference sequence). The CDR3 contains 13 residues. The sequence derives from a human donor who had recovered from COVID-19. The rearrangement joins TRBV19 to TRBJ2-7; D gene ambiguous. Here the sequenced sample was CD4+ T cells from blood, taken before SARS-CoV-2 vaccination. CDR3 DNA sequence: TGTGCCAGTAGTCGACTGGGGTCCTACGAGCAGTACTTC. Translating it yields CASSRLGSYEQYF. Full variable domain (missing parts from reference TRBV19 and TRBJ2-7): DGGITQSPKYLFRKEGQNVTLSCEQNLNHDAMYWYRQDPGQGLRLIYYSQIVNDFQKGDIAEGYSVSREKKESFPLTVTSAQKNPTAFYLCASSRLGSYEQYFGPGTRLTVT.